The rows below give T cell receptor beta chains drawn from one sample of a study of cytomegalovirus exposure and HLA in healthy donors. The table came from immunoSEQ multiplex PCR; TCRdb's copy has only in-frame clones and leaves some out. The sample has 100,000 to 150,000 clones; around 75% are singletons. Input material: PBMCs. Source of these receptors: a woman in her fifties or sixties in good health and CMV-seronegative. Each CDR3 is given with its conserved first and last residue. D genes are given only for firm matches. Clone sizes are given selectively: once, few, many, or a class where the clone is expanded.

TRBV28	few	TRBD2	TRBJ2-2	CASSLSGLAGRNTGELFF	TGTGCCAGCAGTTTAAGTGGACTAGCGGGAAGGAACACCGGGGAGCTGTTTTTT
TRBV5-3	few	TRBD2	TRBJ2-1	CARSGGTRWECEFF	TGTGCCAGAAGCGGCGGGACTAGATGGGAATGTGAGTTCTTC
TRBV7-3	-	TRBD2	TRBJ2-3	CASSSHPTLAGRKRGTDTQYF	TGTGCCAGCAGCTCACATCCCACCCTAGCGGGAAGGAAGCGGGGCACAGATACGCAGTATTTT
TRBV28	-	TRBD2	TRBJ2-3	CASSFLIVGGRDADTQYF	TGTGCCAGCAGTTTTCTTATAGTCGGCGGGAGGGATGCAGATACGCAGTATTTT
TRBV6-5	-	-	TRBJ2-7	CASSYSPTGVSYEQYF	TGTGCCAGCAGTTACTCCCCGACAGGTGTTTCCTACGAGCAGTACTTC
TRBV10-3	-	TRBD2	TRBJ2-1	CATAVVGGRNEQLF	TGTGCCACCGCCGTGGTAGGCGGGAGGAATGAGCAGCTCTTC
TRBV7-2	-	-	TRBJ2-5	CASSLDIATQYF	TGTGCCAGCAGCTTAGATATAGCAACCCAGTACTTC
TRBV19	-	-	TRBJ2-6	CASSGGIGANVLTF	TGTGCCAGTAGTGGGGGCATTGGGGCCAACGTCCTGACTTTC
TRBV11-2	-	TRBD1	TRBJ1-1	CASSSSGQGRRAFF	TGTGCCAGCAGCTCCTCGGGACAGGGGAGACGAGCTTTCTTT
TRBV27	-	TRBD2	TRBJ2-1	CASSLLAGVNNEQFF	TGTGCCAGCAGTTTGTTGGCGGGAGTCAACAATGAGCAGTTCTTC
TRBV30	once	-	TRBJ1-1	CAWGQGGNTEAFF	TGTGCCTGGGGTCAGGGCGGGAACACTGAAGCTTTCTTT
TRBV5-5	-	-	TRBJ2-7	CASSENSPFEQYF	TGTGCCAGCAGCGAAAACTCCCCCTTCGAGCAGTACTTC
TRBV9	-	-	TRBJ2-1	CASSVAGVANEQFF	TGTGCCAGCAGCGTAGCGGGAGTCGCCAATGAGCAGTTCTTC
TRBV4-2	-	TRBD1	TRBJ1-4	CASSQEGQVKEKLFF	TGTGCCAGCAGCCAAGAGGGACAGGTAAAGGAAAAACTGTTTTTT
TRBV7-9	-	TRBD2	TRBJ2-1	CASSLGGLANEQFF	TGTGCCAGCAGCTTAGGAGGACTAGCTAATGAGCAGTTCTTC
TRBV19	-	TRBD1	TRBJ1-1	CASSIGGQGGTEAFF	TGTGCCAGTAGTATCGGTGGACAGGGAGGGACTGAAGCTTTCTTT
TRBV4-3	once	-	TRBJ2-1	CASSQGTGRVF	TGCGCCAGCAGCCAAGGGACAGGGAGGGTCTTC
TRBV5-7	-	-	TRBJ2-2	CASVLSKGTGTGELFF	TGTGCCAGCGTCTTATCGAAGGGGACTGGGACCGGGGAGCTGTTTTTT
TRBV30	-	-	TRBJ1-2	CAWSFGTSRSKYGYTF	TGTGCCTGGAGCTTCGGGACAAGTCGATCCAAGTATGGCTACACCTTC
TRBV5-1	-	TRBD2	TRBJ2-1	CASSLVTSGLIYAEQFF	TGCGCCAGCAGCTTGGTGACTAGCGGGTTAATTTACGCTGAGCAGTTCTTC
TRBV9	-	-	TRBJ2-1	CASSVGTYNEQFF	TGTGCCAGCAGCGTCGGTACCTACAATGAGCAGTTCTTC
TRBV4-3	-	-	TRBJ2-7	CASSQEFLRFTGNEQYF	TGCGCCAGCAGCCAAGAATTCTTAAGATTTACAGGGAACGAGCAGTACTTC
TRBV30	-	TRBD2	TRBJ2-1	CAWSQPHSGRLYNEQFF	TGTGCCTGGAGTCAACCCCATAGCGGGAGGCTATACAATGAGCAGTTCTTC
TRBV29-1	-	-	TRBJ2-7	CSVGETEQYF	TGCAGCGTTGGAGAGACAGAACAGTACTTC
TRBV7-9	-	-	TRBJ1-5	CASSAPQDSGNQPQHF	TGTGCCAGCAGCGCCCCGCAGGACAGTGGCAATCAGCCCCAGCATTTT
TRBV28	-	TRBD1	TRBJ2-7	CASTLDRGAYEQYF	TGTGCCAGCACCCTGGACAGGGGGGCCTACGAGCAGTACTTC
TRBV7-9	-	-	TRBJ2-5	CASSVSGETQYF	TGTGCCAGCAGCGTATCGGGGGAGACCCAGTACTTC
TRBV2	-	TRBD1	TRBJ2-5	CASSVQGPQETQYF	TGTGCCAGCAGCGTACAGGGGCCCCAAGAGACCCAGTACTTC
TRBV19	-	TRBD2	TRBJ2-2	CASSTVAGTGELFF	TGTGCCAGTAGTACGGTAGCGGGCACCGGGGAGCTGTTTTTT
TRBV7-9	few	-	TRBJ2-7	CASSLATDEQYF	TGTGCCAGCAGCTTAGCTACAGACGAGCAGTACTTC
TRBV7-9	few	-	TRBJ2-2	CSSSLTSGWTGELFF	TGTTCCAGCAGCCTAACCAGCGGGTGGACCGGGGAGCTGTTTTTT
TRBV28	-	-	TRBJ2-4	CASSYQAGNIQYF	TGTGCCAGCAGTTATCAGGCGGGAAACATTCAGTACTTC
TRBV27	-	-	TRBJ1-1	CASSSPTRGMTEAFF	TGTGCCAGCAGTAGTCCGACAAGAGGGATGACTGAAGCTTTCTTT
TRBV28	-	TRBD1	TRBJ2-2	CASTGTANTGELFF	TGTGCCAGCACCGGGACAGCTAACACCGGGGAGCTGTTTTTT
TRBV28	-	-	TRBJ2-2	CASSFRYTGELFF	TGTGCCAGCAGTTTCCGGTACACCGGGGAGCTGTTTTTT
TRBV4-3	-	-	TRBJ1-2	CASSQTSLEGMAYGYTF	TGCGCCAGCAGCCAAACATCCTTGGAGGGGATGGCCTATGGCTACACCTTC
TRBV9	-	-	TRBJ2-2	CASSARPGTGWAGELFF	TGTGCCAGCAGCGCCCGCCCCGGTACAGGGTGGGCCGGGGAGCTGTTTTTT
TRBV6-5	-	-	TRBJ1-6	CASSREVPRNSPLHF	TGTGCCAGCAGTCGAGAGGTCCCGCGTAATTCACCCCTCCACTTT
TRBV18	-	-	TRBJ2-2	CASSKPPGLNTGELFF	TGTGCCAGCTCCAAACCACCCGGGTTGAACACCGGGGAGCTGTTCTTT
TRBV7-9	-	-	TRBJ2-7	CASSPGLGEGVYEQYF	TGTGCCAGCAGCCCAGGTTTGGGGGAGGGGGTATACGAGCAGTACTTC
TRBV9	-	TRBD1	TRBJ1-2	CASSVDRTGNYYGYTF	TGTGCCAGCAGCGTAGATAGGACAGGGAATTACTATGGCTACACCTTC
TRBV15	-	TRBD2	TRBJ2-1	CATSSPSGSRSNEQFF	TGTGCCACCAGCAGTCCTAGCGGGAGTCGTTCCAATGAGCAGTTCTTC
TRBV20-1	-	-	TRBJ1-2	CSAMRYYGYTF	TGCAGTGCTATGCGTTACTATGGCTACACCTTC
TRBV15	few	TRBD2	TRBJ2-1	CATVGGNNEQFF	TGTGCCACCGTCGGGGGGAACAATGAGCAGTTCTTC
TRBV5-4	-	-	TRBJ2-5	CASSFWGGETQYF	TGTGCCAGCAGCTTCTGGGGAGGCGAGACCCAGTACTTC
TRBV7-2	few	-	TRBJ1-1	CASSPRGELNTEAFF	TGTGCCAGCAGCCCTCGTGGGGAGTTGAACACTGAAGCTTTCTTT
TRBV11-2	-	-	TRBJ1-4	CASSLDLGGRMANEKLFF	TGTGCCAGCAGCTTAGATTTAGGCGGGCGCATGGCTAATGAAAAACTGTTTTTT
TRBV5-6	-	TRBD2	TRBJ2-7	CASSLGTSGSHEQYF	TGTGCCAGCAGCTTGGGGACTAGCGGGAGCCACGAGCAGTACTTC